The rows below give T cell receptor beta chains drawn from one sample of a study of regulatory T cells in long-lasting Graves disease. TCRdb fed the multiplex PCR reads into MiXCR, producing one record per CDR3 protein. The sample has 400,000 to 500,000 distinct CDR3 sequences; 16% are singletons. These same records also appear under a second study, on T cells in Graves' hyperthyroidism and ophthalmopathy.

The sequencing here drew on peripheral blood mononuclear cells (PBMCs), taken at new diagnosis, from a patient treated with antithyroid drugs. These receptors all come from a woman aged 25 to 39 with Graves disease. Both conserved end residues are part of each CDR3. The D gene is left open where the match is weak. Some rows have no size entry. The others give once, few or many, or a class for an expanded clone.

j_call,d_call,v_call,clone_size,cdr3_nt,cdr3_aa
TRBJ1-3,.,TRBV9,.,TGTGCCAGCAGCGTAATGGGTGGTGGAAACACCATATATTTT,CASSVMGGGNTIYF
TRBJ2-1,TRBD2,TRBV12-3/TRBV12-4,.,TGTGCCAGCAGTTTCGTAGCGGGAGATGCCAATGAGCAGTTCTTC,CASSFVAGDANEQFF
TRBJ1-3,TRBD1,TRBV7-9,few,TGTGCCAGCAGGCCCGGGACAGCGTCGAACACCATATATTTT,CASRPGTASNTIYF
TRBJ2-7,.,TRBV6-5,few,TGTGCCAGCAGTTACTCCGGCGGTACCTACGAGCAGTACTTC,CASSYSGGTYEQYF
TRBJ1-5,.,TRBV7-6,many,TGTGCCAGCAGCTTAAACGGGCAGCCCAATCAGCCCCAGCATTTT,CASSLNGQPNQPQHF
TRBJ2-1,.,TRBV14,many,TGTGCCAGCAGCCCTAGCGTCTCCTACAATGAGCAGTTCTTC,CASSPSVSYNEQFF
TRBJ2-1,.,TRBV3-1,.,TGTGCCAGCAGCCAATTTGTAGTAGCAGACAATGAGCAGTTCTTC,CASSQFVVADNEQFF
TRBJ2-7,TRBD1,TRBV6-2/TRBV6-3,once,TGTGCCAGCAGGACCCGGGACAGGGTGTACGAGCAGTACTTC,CASRTRDRVYEQYF
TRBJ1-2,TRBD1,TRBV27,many,TGTGCCAGCAGCATCAGGCAGGGGGTGGTTGGCTACACCTTC,CASSIRQGVVGYTF
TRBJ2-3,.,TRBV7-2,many,TGTGCCAGCAGCTTTTCCGCGGGATCGTTGAATACGCAGTATTTT,CASSFSAGSLNTQYF
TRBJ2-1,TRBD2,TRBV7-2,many,TGTGCCAGCAGCTTTACTAGCGGTCCCCTTCCACCCTACAATGAGCAGTTCTTC,CASSFTSGPLPPYNEQFF
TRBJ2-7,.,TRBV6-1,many,TGTGCCAGCAACGAGTGGACGTTACGGGAGCAGTACTTC,CASNEWTLREQYF
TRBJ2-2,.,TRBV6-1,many,TGTGCCAGCAGGACACAACTAGTTGTCGGGGAGCTGTTTTTT,CASRTQLVVGELFF
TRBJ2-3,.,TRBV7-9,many,TGTGCCAGCAGTCTCGTAGGCGACCTCACAGATACGCAGTATTTT,CASSLVGDLTDTQYF
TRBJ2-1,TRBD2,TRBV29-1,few,TGCAGCGTTGAAGCGCTGCGGGAGGGCTCCTACAATGAGCAGTTCTTC,CSVEALREGSYNEQFF
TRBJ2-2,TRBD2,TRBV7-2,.,TGTGCCAGCAGCTTAGCGTCTAGCGGGAGTTCCGAGGGACCCGGGGAGCTGTTTTTT,CASSLASSGSSEGPGELFF
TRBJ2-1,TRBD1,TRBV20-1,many,TGCAGTGCCTTAGACCGGACAGGAATCTCCTACAATGAGCAGTTCTTC,CSALDRTGISYNEQFF
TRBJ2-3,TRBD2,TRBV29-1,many,TGCAGCGTTGAACTAGCGGGAGGGCCAGATACGCAGTATTTT,CSVELAGGPDTQYF
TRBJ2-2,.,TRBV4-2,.,TGTGCCAGCAGCCAAGAGGTTCTCATGGCAGGGCAAACCGGGGAGCTGTTTTTT,CASSQEVLMAGQTGELFF
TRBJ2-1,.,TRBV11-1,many,TGTGCCTGCAGCTTTTGGGGACTCCAGTACAATGAGCAGTTCTTC,CACSFWGLQYNEQFF
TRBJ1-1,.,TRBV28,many,TGTGCCAGCAGTTTTTTGGGGGGGGGGGGACCGACGAACACTGAAGCTTTCTTT,CASSFLGGGGPTNTEAFF
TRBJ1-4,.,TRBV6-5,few,TGTGCCAGCAGTTATGTCCTCTTACAGGGAGAAAATGAAAAACTGTTTTTT,CASSYVLLQGENEKLFF
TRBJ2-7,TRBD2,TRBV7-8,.,TGTGCCAGCAGTCCTTACACTCTAGCGGGAGCGGGAGAGCAGTACTTC,CASSPYTLAGAGEQYF